Following are 22 T cell receptor beta chains from one sample sequenced in a study of blood T cell repertoires in COVID-19. This table comes from immunoSEQ multiplex PCR, and its TCRdb copy is limited to in-frame clones, with some not included. The profile shows under 80,000 clones, under 85% of them singletons. Sequenced material: peripheral blood. All receptors come from a man aged 60-69 years with COVID-19, enrolled during active disease.

CDR3: CASSVGGAWSGELFF. DNA for the CDR3: TGTGCCAGCAGTGTGGGGGGGGCCTGGTCCGGGGAGCTGTTTTTT. The chain recombines TRBV25-1 with TRBJ2-2; D possibly corresponds to TRBD2 (7 bases). Germline V lookup: CDR1 MGHDK, CDR2 SYGVNS. The V end lost 4 bases, the J end lost 6 bases, and 15 bases lay between the germline ends. The CDR3 spans 15 residues.

The chain couples TRBV2 to TRBJ1-3; the D gene is possibly TRBD1 (5 bases). The CDR3 consists of 14 residues. CDR1 and CDR2 (germline): SNHLY, FYNNEI. Between the trimmed V and J ends, which lost 9 bases and 0 bases, there was a span of 12 bases. For the CDR3, the DNA is TGTGCCAGTGAGACAGCCTACTCTGGAAACACCATATATTTT. Translation gives CASETAYSGNTIYF.

This clone was seen more than once but under ten times. Here the CDR3 reads CASRFQDGELFF. In DNA, the CDR3 is TGTGCCAGCAGATTCCAGGACGGGGAGCTGTTTTTT. The chain has TRBV2 and TRBJ2-2; no definite D call. V shed 6 bases and J shed 7 bases, with 9 bases lying between them. The CDR3 runs 12 residues. Germline CDR1 and CDR2: SNHLY and FYNNEI.

This chain links TRBV6-5 with TRBJ1-2; possible D gene TRBD1, 6 bases. In germline, CDR1 is MNHEY, CDR2 SVGAGI. The CDR3 is made up of 15 amino acids. Between the trimmed V and J ends, which lost 2 bases and 4 bases, there was a span of 14 bases. The CDR3 DNA follows: TGTGCCAGCAGTTACGTGGCAGGGGTTGGCTATGGCTACACCTTC. Amino acid sequence: CASSYVAGVGYGYTF.

The J gene is TRBJ1-2, the V gene TRBV10-3; D is perhaps TRBD1 (6 bases). This CDR3 comprises 14 residues. From germline, CDR1 is ENHRY and CDR2 SYGVKD. V was shortened by 3 bases and J by 2 bases, with 10 bases between the two germline ends. The CDR3 DNA is TGTGCCATCAGTGAAAACAGGGAGAACTATGGCTACACCTTC. Amino acids: CAISENRENYGYTF.

The genes are TRBV29-1 and TRBJ2-3; TRBD2 agrees at 7 bases. In germline, CDR1 is SQVTM, CDR2 ANQGSEA. The CDR3 extends over 14 amino acids. The V segment lost 2 bases and the J segment 2 bases; nucleotides outside the gene matches: 4. The CDR3 is CSVEPSGYTDTQYF. CDR3 bases: TGCAGCGTTGAACCTAGCGGCTACACAGATACGCAGTATTTT.

J is TRBJ2-7 and V is TRBV6-5, with 8 bases identical to TRBD1. The V segment lost 6 bases and the J segment 6 bases; nucleotides outside the gene matches: 10. The CDR3 is 14 amino acids. The V gene's germline CDR1 is MNHEY and CDR2 SVGAGI. CDR3 loop: CASSLPSDRAEQYF. CDR3 DNA: TGTGCCAGCAGCTTACCCTCGGACAGGGCCGAGCAGTACTTC.

This clone was seen a single time. The rearrangement uses TRBV4-2 and TRBJ2-2; D not resolved. V lost 1 base, J lost 3 bases, and 3 bases lay in between. This CDR3 is built from 13 residues. Germline V lookup: CDR1 LGHNA, CDR2 YNFKEQ. DNA of the CDR3: TGTGCCAGCAGCCAAGCCTACACCGGGGAGCTGTTTTTT. Translated: CASSQAYTGELFF.

In its sample, this clone was seen a few times. The chain employs TRBV11-2 and TRBJ1-6, with unresolved D. This CDR3 is built from 13 residues. Germline values: CDR1 SGHAT, CDR2 FQNNGV. V lost 4 bases to trimming and J lost 6 bases, with 7 bases between them. As DNA, the CDR3 is TGTGCCAGCAGCTCCCTCCTTAATTCACCCCTCCACTTT. Protein sequence: CASSSLLNSPLHF.

This clone was counted many times. The J gene is TRBJ2-5, the V gene TRBV2; 8 bases match TRBD2. Trimming at V came to 6 bases and at J to 5 bases, leaving 2 bases not matched to a gene. The CDR3 spans 12 residues. Germline V lookup: CDR1 SNHLY, CDR2 FYNNEI. CDR3 nucleotide sequence: TGTGCCAGCAGCGGGGGGGTCGAGACCCAGTACTTC. It encodes CASSGGVETQYF.

The chain combines TRBV28 with TRBJ1-3; no clear D gene. CDR3 length equals 15 residues. The germline V gene encodes CDR1 MDHEN and CDR2 SYDVKM. V was clipped by 2 bases and J by 0 bases, with 8 bases between them. The CDR3 sequence: CASSLGGRSGNTIYF. The CDR3 DNA reads TGTGCCAGCAGTTTAGGAGGTCGCTCTGGAAACACCATATATTTT.

This clone was seen a handful of times. V usage is TRBV19 and J usage is TRBJ2-5, with a possible D match to TRBD1 (5 bases). V was cut by 3 bases and J by 3 bases, with 11 bases left in between. CDR3 length: 14 amino acids. CDR1 is LNHDA and CDR2 is SQIVND in the germline V gene (reference sequence). The CDR3 DNA reads as TGTGCCAGTAGTATGGCCGACAGCAAAGAGACCCAGTACTTC. Amino acids: CASSMADSKETQYF.

The chain carries TRBV30 and TRBJ2-7, with 7 bases identical to TRBD1. CDR1 is GTSNPN, CDR2 SVGIG, per germline (reference sequence). Trimming at V came to 3 bases and at J to 2 bases, leaving 4 bases not matched to a gene. CDR3 length equals 13 residues. DNA for the CDR3: TGTGCCTGGAGAAGACAGGGTACCTACGAGCAGTACTTC. Translating it yields CAWRRQGTYEQYF.

This clone appeared a few times. The V gene is TRBV6-6, the J gene TRBJ2-1; TRBD1 matches 10 bases. This CDR3 region has 14 residues. In germline, CDR1 is MNHNY, CDR2 SVGAGI (reference sequence). Germline trimming cut 6 bases from V and 9 bases from J; bases unmatched to any gene: 8. The CDR3 reads CASSGTGASSEQFF. In DNA, the CDR3 is TGTGCCAGCAGCGGGACAGGGGCGTCGAGTGAGCAGTTCTTC.

The chain couples TRBV11-2 to TRBJ2-7, with TRBD1 matching 10 bases. The CDR3 loop spans 14 amino acids. Germline V CDR1 and CDR2: SGHAT, FQNNGV. The junction had 6 bases not matched to a gene; V was cut back by 5 bases and J by 5 bases. The CDR3 nucleotides read TGTGCCAGCAGCAACCGGGACAGGGGAGACGAGCAGTACTTC. The encoded protein is CASSNRDRGDEQYF.

This clone is medium-sized. The V gene is TRBV2, the J gene TRBJ2-7, with D tentatively TRBD1 (7 bases). This CDR3 is built from 12 residues. Trimming removed 11 bases from V and 3 bases from J, with 14 bases in between. Germline V gives CDR1 SNHLY, CDR2 FYNNEI. As DNA, the CDR3 is TGTGCCGGAGGGGGACAGCACTACGAGCAGTACTTC. Its translation is CAGGGQHYEQYF. Based on the CDR3 plus reference TRBV2 and TRBJ2-7, the full variable domain is EPEVTQTPSHQVTQMGQEVILRCVPISNHLYFYWYRQILGQKVEFLVSFYNNEISEKSEIFDDQFSVERPDGSNFTLKIRSTKLEDSAMYFCAGGGQHYEQYFGPGTRLTVT.

V gene TRBV25-1 combines with J gene TRBJ2-2, with 8 positions matching TRBD2. Trimming cost V 3 bases and J 7 bases; bases outside gene matches: 4. The germline CDR1 and CDR2 sequences are MGHDK and SYGVNS. There are 14 residues in the CDR3. The CDR3 region is CASSERGAGGELFF. The CDR3 coding sequence is TGTGCCAGCAGTGAGCGGGGGGCCGGCGGGGAGCTGTTTTTT.

This chain connects TRBV5-1 to TRBJ2-4; no firm D call. This CDR3 contains 14 residues. V was cut by 2 bases and J by 8 bases, with 14 bases left in between. The germline CDR1 and CDR2 sequences are SGHRS and YFSETQ. CDR3 coding DNA: TGCGCCAGCAGCTTAAGGCCGCTAGATGACATTCAGTACTTC. It is translated as CASSLRPLDDIQYF.

J is TRBJ1-3 and V is TRBV7-2, with D possibly TRBD1 on 5 matching bases. The CDR3 is 15 residues long. V lost 4 bases to trimming and J lost 2 bases, with 12 bases between them. Germline-derived CDR1 and CDR2 are SGHTA and FQGNSA. The CDR3 DNA follows: TGTGCCAGCAGCTACGCAGGGTCCGCTGGAAACACCATATATTTT. Translated: CASSYAGSAGNTIYF.

This rearrangement joins TRBV9 to TRBJ2-2, with D perhaps TRBD2 (5 bases). Germline loops: CDR1 SGDLS, CDR2 YYNGEE. The CDR3 is made up of 16 amino acids. Trimming cost V 1 base and J 1 base, with 11 bases left between them. The CDR3 bases are TGTGCCAGCAGCGTATACGAGGGAATGAACACCGGGGAGCTGTTTTTT. Translating it yields CASSVYEGMNTGELFF.

The V call is TRBV3-1 (or the pseudogene TRBV3-2), the J call TRBJ2-5; 7 bases are shared with TRBD2. This CDR3 contains 13 residues. Germline CDR1 reads LGHDT; CDR2 reads YNNKEL (reference sequence). V was pared by 4 bases and J by 5 bases, with 4 bases of the junction left unmatched. Here the CDR3 DNA reads TGTGCCAGCAGCCTAAACGGGGGGGAGACCCAGTACTTC. Its translation is CASSLNGGETQYF.

The chain carries TRBV19 and TRBJ1-2; D remains ambiguous. Looked up from germline, CDR1 is LNHDA and CDR2 is SQIVND (reference sequence). The CDR3 is made up of 13 amino acids. V was cut by 5 bases and J by 2 bases, with 9 bases left in between. The CDR3 sequence: CASSDTENYGYTF. In DNA, the CDR3 is TGTGCCAGTAGTGACACAGAAAACTATGGCTACACCTTC. Full variable domain (remainder filled in from reference TRBV19 and TRBJ1-2): DGGITQSPKYLFRKEGQNVTLSCEQNLNHDAMYWYRQDPGQGLRLIYYSQIVNDFQKGDIAEGYSVSREKKESFPLTVTSAQKNPTAFYLCASSDTENYGYTFGSGTRLTVV.